A single sample gave rise to the 26 T cell receptor beta chains below, sequenced in a study of T cell repertoires and HLA-DP antigens (dated by TCRdb to the late 2010s). Receptors were amplified or captured by the immunoSEQ multiplex PCR assay. TCRdb re-hosts the immuneACCESS table, in-frame sequences only. Its copies lack some clones; in the studies checked, an unresolved V gene accounts for under half of them, and the cause for the rest is not known. A total of 90,000 to 130,000 clones appear in this sample, almost 95% of them only once. The ten largest clones represent around 0.25% of the sample. Their recognized antigens are unknown. Source material: CD4+ T cells from PBMCs. The receptors come from a young woman in good health and CMV-seronegative.

This clone was seen once. The chain has TRBV2 and TRBJ2-5, with D tentatively TRBD1 (6 bases). Germline lookup yields CDR1 SNHLY and CDR2 FYNNEI. The CDR3 is 14 residues long. V lost 10 bases, J lost 0 bases, and 15 bases lay in between. CDR3 nucleotides: TGTGCCACCCGAGACAGGAGGTACCAAGAGACCCAGTACTTC. Amino acid sequence: CATRDRRYQETQYF.

This clone has a single count. The chain couples TRBV12-5 to TRBJ2-2, with TRBD2 identical over 9 bases. Per the germline V gene, CDR1 is LGHNT and CDR2 is FRNRAP. The CDR3 has 17 amino acids. V dropped 0 bases and J dropped 6; count of bases not matched to a gene: 8. Here the CDR3 reads CASGLVLSGSSSGELFF. The CDR3 DNA follows: TGTGCTAGTGGTTTGGTACTTAGCGGGAGTTCGTCCGGGGAGCTGTTTTTT.

This clone has only a few counts. This sequence joins TRBV6-1 and TRBJ1-6, with TRBD1 matching over 8 bases. V lost 3 bases and J lost 7; bases outside the gene matches: 5. The CDR3 loop spans 15 amino acids. In germline, CDR1 is MNHNS, CDR2 SASEGT. The CDR3 is CASSDQDRANSPLHF. CDR3 in DNA: TGTGCCAGCAGTGACCAGGACAGGGCAAATTCACCCCTCCACTTT.

This clone was recorded only once. The chain links TRBV19 to TRBJ1-4; D is perhaps TRBD1 (6 bases). This CDR3 contains 14 residues. V dropped 2 bases and J dropped 8 bases, with 12 bases sitting between them. Per germline, CDR1 LNHDA and CDR2 SQIVND (reference sequence). CDR3 nucleotides: TGTGCCAGTAGTATACGGGGGGCGAAGGAAAAACTGTTTTTT. The encoded protein is CASSIRGAKEKLFF.

J is TRBJ2-1 and V is TRBV12-5; 11 bases agree with TRBD2. The CDR3 is made up of 19 amino acids. V was pared by 4 bases and J by 5 bases, with 16 bases of the junction left unmatched. The germline gives CDR1 LGHNT, CDR2 FRNRAP. CDR3 residues: CASGSLRSLGLAVHNEQFF. The CDR3 DNA reads TGTGCTAGTGGTTCCCTAAGGTCTTTGGGACTAGCGGTCCACAATGAGCAGTTCTTC.

The gene calls are TRBV2 and TRBJ1-2; tentative D call: TRBD1 (5 bases). Trimming cost V 2 bases and J 8 bases, with 12 bases left between them. Germline CDR1 reads SNHLY; CDR2 reads FYNNEI. The CDR3 is 13 amino acids. CDR3 sequence reads: CASSEIGAQGYTF. DNA of the CDR3: TGTGCCAGCAGTGAAATCGGGGCCCAGGGCTACACCTTC.

This chain links TRBV7-2 with TRBJ2-3; 9 positions match TRBD2. The CDR3 length is 15 residues. Germline CDR1 is SGHTA and CDR2 is FQGNSA. J gave up 6 bases and V 3 bases, and 7 bases lay outside the gene matches. The chain's CDR3 is CASSFAGGLADTQYF. In DNA form, the CDR3 reads TGTGCCAGCAGCTTTGCGGGGGGGCTCGCCGATACGCAGTATTTT.

This chain connects TRBV7-2 to TRBJ1-4; 7 bases map to TRBD1. The CDR3 covers 19 residues. CDR1 and CDR2 (germline): SGHTA, FQGNSA. V lost 1 base and J lost 5; bases outside the gene matches: 16. The CDR3 protein is CASSLVHGRGSKTNEKLFF. CDR3 DNA sequence: TGTGCCAGCAGCTTAGTTCACGGCAGGGGGTCCAAAACAAATGAAAAACTGTTTTTT. The full variable domain, in which reference TRBV7-2 and TRBJ1-4 provide the parts outside the CDR3, is GAGVSQSPSNKVTEKGKDVELRCDPISGHTALYWYRQSLGQGLEFLIYFQGNSAPDKSGLPSDRFSAERTGGSVSTLTIQRTQQEDSAVYLCASSLVHGRGSKTNEKLFFGSGTQLSVL.

The genes are TRBV11-3 and TRBJ2-5; D perhaps matches TRBD1 (6 bases). Germline V gives CDR1 SGHNT, CDR2 YENEEA. The CDR3 contains 13 residues. The V gene lost 1 base and the J gene lost 5 bases, with 8 bases spanning the gap. The CDR3 coding sequence is TGTGCCAGCAGCTTAGGCCAGGGGGAGACCCAGTACTTC. Residues: CASSLGQGETQYF.

The chain couples TRBV7-3 to TRBJ1-6; D is possibly TRBD1 (6 bases). The CDR3 extends over 15 amino acids. Between the trimmed V and J ends, which lost 3 bases and 3 bases, there was a span of 9 bases. Germline loops: CDR1 SGHTA, CDR2 FQGTGA. CDR3: CASSFRGNYNSPLHF. The DNA for the CDR3 is TGTGCCAGCAGCTTTAGGGGGAACTATAATTCACCCCTCCACTTT.

The chain employs TRBV15 and TRBJ1-1; D remains unclear. CDR3 size: 12 residues. V gave up 0 bases and J gave up 11 bases, with 10 bases separating them. Germline CDR1 is LNHNV and CDR2 is YYDKDF (reference sequence). CDR3 region: CATSRETGKAFF. The CDR3 DNA follows: TGTGCCACCAGCAGAGAAACGGGGAAGGCTTTCTTT.

This clone has only one observation. The chain carries TRBV6-5 and TRBJ1-1, with D tentatively TRBD1 (5 bases). The CDR3 is 14 residues long. CDR1 and CDR2 from the germline V gene are MNHEY and SVGAGI. V was cut by 7 bases and J by 4 bases, with 16 bases left in between. The CDR3 DNA reads TGTGCCAGCATCAGGAGAGGGGCAGGCACTGAAGCTTTCTTT. Translated, it gives CASIRRGAGTEAFF.

This rearrangement joins TRBV5-6 to TRBJ2-1, with unresolved D. This CDR3 region has 16 residues. V was shortened by 4 bases and J by 0 bases, with 14 bases between the two germline ends. Germline CDR1 SGHDT, CDR2 YYEEEE. The CDR3, as DNA: TGTGCCAGCAGCCTGAAGACACCGAGCTCCTACAATGAGCAGTTCTTC. It codes for CASSLKTPSSYNEQFF.

The chain combines TRBV6-6 with TRBJ2-2, with 8 positions matching TRBD2. This CDR3 contains 16 residues. Trimming took 6 bases from V and 3 from J; bases not matched to a gene: 9. Germline lookup yields CDR1 MNHNY and CDR2 SVGAGI (reference sequence). For the CDR3, the DNA is TGTGCCAGCAGGGATGGGGAGCGGGAGTACACCGGGGAGCTGTTTTTT. It codes for CASRDGEREYTGELFF.

The chain employs TRBV11-2 and TRBJ2-7; 9 nucleotides line up with TRBD2. The CDR3 length is 17 residues. Germline assignment: CDR1 SGHAT and CDR2 FQNNGV. The J segment lost 4 bases and the V segment lost 7 bases, leaving 17 bases of the junction unmatched. CDR3: CASTSIPGLAGSYEQYF. CDR3 bases: TGTGCCAGCACCTCAATCCCGGGGCTAGCGGGATCTTACGAGCAGTACTTC.

The V gene is TRBV25-1, the J gene TRBJ2-1; 7 nucleotides match TRBD1. Trimming at V came to 7 bases and at J to 5 bases, leaving 14 bases not matched to a gene. Germline values: CDR1 MGHDK, CDR2 SYGVNS. The CDR3 has 16 amino acids. The CDR3 nucleotides are TGTGCCAGCACAGCTGAATTTAGGGGGCGGCACAATGAGCAGTTCTTC. This codes for CASTAEFRGRHNEQFF.

This clone was found once. J is TRBJ2-7 and V is TRBV29-1, with 12 bases matching TRBD2. Losses at the gene ends were 5 bases for V and 5 bases for J; bases not matched to a gene: 7. CDR3 size: 14 residues. Germline CDR1 SQVTM, CDR2 ANQGSEA. The CDR3 region has the DNA TGCAGCGTTAGGGGACTAGCGGGTGACGACGAGCAGTACTTC. The encoded protein is CSVRGLAGDDEQYF.

The genes are TRBV9 and TRBJ2-5; TRBD1 is a possible D gene (6 bases). Germline assignment: CDR1 SGDLS and CDR2 YYNGEE. V lost 4 bases to trimming and J lost 5 bases, with 21 bases between them. This CDR3 has 16 amino acids. The CDR3: CASSLYDQGLVETQYF. The CDR3 DNA follows: TGTGCCAGCAGCCTATACGACCAGGGGCTTGTGGAGACCCAGTACTTC.

The chain couples TRBV9 to TRBJ2-3; D perhaps matches TRBD2 (6 bases). This CDR3 region has 14 residues. Germline CDR1 and CDR2: SGDLS and YYNGEE. Trimming stripped 4 bases from V and 4 bases from J, with 13 bases between. CDR3 nucleotide sequence: TGTGCCAGCAGCCCCATGTCGGGGGCAGATACGCAGTATTTT. Protein product: CASSPMSGADTQYF.

V usage is TRBV7-9 and J usage is TRBJ2-2, with 7 positions matching TRBD2. Germline lookup yields CDR1 SEHNR and CDR2 FQNEAQ (reference sequence). V lost 9 bases to trimming and J lost 2 bases; unmatched junction nucleotides: 6. The CDR3 totals 14 residues. The DNA of the CDR3 is TGTGCCAGTACGGGGGGTGTTAACACCGGGGAGCTGTTTTTT. It is translated as CASTGGVNTGELFF.

This clone was recorded once. This chain connects TRBV10-1 to TRBJ2-4; D perhaps matches TRBD2 (6 bases). V lost 7 bases and J lost 7, with 14 bases in between. The germline gives CDR1 WNHNN, CDR2 SYGVQD (reference sequence). The CDR3 is made up of 13 amino acids. This CDR3 reads CASMARRGNIQYF. The CDR3 DNA reads as TGCGCCAGCATGGCCCGACGGGGGAACATTCAGTACTTC.

The chain employs TRBV7-2 and TRBJ2-7; D call uncertain. CDR3 length equals 13 residues. Germline CDR1 SGHTA, CDR2 FQGNSA. V was cut by 4 bases and J by 6 bases, with 13 bases left in between. CDR3: CASSSYSKGEQYV. For the CDR3, the DNA is TGTGCCAGCAGCTCCTACTCTAAGGGCGAGCAGTACGTC.

CDR3 nucleotide sequence: TGTGCCAGCAGCTTAGTCCCGCCACCCTCGGGTGGGGCCAACGTCCTGACTTTC. Its translation: CASSLVPPPSGGANVLTF. J is TRBJ2-6 and V is TRBV7-6; D call uncertain. The CDR3 covers 18 residues. Germline CDR1 and CDR2: SGHVS and FNYEAQ. V lost 1 base and J 3 bases, leaving 16 bases between the germline ends.

CDR3 in amino acids: CASRKTGDLYGYTF. CDR3 in DNA: TGTGCCAGTAGGAAGACAGGGGACCTCTATGGCTACACCTTC. V and J are TRBV19 and TRBJ1-2, with 8 nucleotides matching TRBD1. After removal of 6 bases from V and 4 bases from J, the junction contained 7 bases not matched to a gene. CDR3 length equals 14 residues. Germline V gene lookup returns CDR1 LNHDA and CDR2 SQIVND (reference sequence).

The genes are TRBV7-9 and TRBJ2-6; D call uncertain. Trimming left V 5 bases short and J 3 bases short, with 14 bases between. The germline CDR1 and CDR2 sequences are SEHNR and FQNEAQ (reference sequence). CDR3 length equals 16 residues. CDR3 in amino acids: CASSPNWRNGANVLTF. CDR3 coding DNA: TGTGCCAGCAGCCCGAACTGGAGAAATGGGGCCAACGTCCTGACTTTC.

This clone has only a few counts. V is TRBV5-1 and J is TRBJ2-5; perhaps TRBD1 as D (5 bases). Germline V gene sequence: CDR1 SGHRS, CDR2 YFSETQ. Trimming shortened V by 1 base and J by 4 bases, and 11 bases separated the two germline ends. The CDR3 spans 14 residues. CDR3 region: CASSLNQGGETQYF. CDR3 bases: TGCGCCAGCAGCTTGAATCAGGGTGGAGAGACCCAGTACTTC.